The 22 T cell receptor beta chains below were found in one sample sequenced in a study of blood T cell repertoires in COVID-19. TCRdb's table, derived via immunoSEQ multiplex PCR, lists solely in-frame clones and lacks some. The sample comprises some 340,000 clones, around 87% of which are singletons, and roughly 5% rests with the top ten. Sequences were obtained from PBMCs or T cells enriched from blood (not recorded which). The receptors come from a woman in her twenties or thirties who had recovered from COVID-19.

About this clone: At one end, the junction sequence differs from germline, possibly due to a read error. The rearrangement links TRBV6-4 to TRBJ2-1; possible D gene TRBD1, 6 bases. CDR1 is MRHNA and CDR2 is SNTAGT in the germline V gene. There are 13 residues in the CDR3. Here the CDR3 DNA reads TGTGGCAGCCCCGGGTTGACAGGACAAGAGCAGTTCTTC. Its translation: CGSPGLTGQEQFF.

A remark on this clone: The sample carries other DNA sequences with the same CDR3. The V call is TRBV5-1, the J call TRBJ1-1; 10 positions agree with TRBD1. Per the germline V gene, CDR1 is SGHRS and CDR2 is YFSETQ. The CDR3 totals 15 residues. V lost 0 bases, J lost 5 bases, and 4 bases stayed unmatched. CDR3 DNA: TGCGCCAGCAGCTTGGGTGGGACAGGGGATACTGAAGCTTTCTTT. This gives the protein CASSLGGTGDTEAFF.

This clone appeared once. V gene TRBV5-6 combines with J gene TRBJ1-5; TRBD1 is a possible D gene (5 bases). V was pared by 2 bases and J by 5 bases, with 11 bases between. There are 14 residues in the CDR3. CDR1 and CDR2 from the germline V gene are SGHDT and YYEEEE. CDR3 residues: CASSFRPGHQPQHF. The CDR3 DNA follows: TGTGCCAGCAGCTTTCGGCCAGGGCATCAGCCCCAGCATTTT. Variable domain in full (rest from reference TRBV5-6 and TRBJ1-5): DAGVTQSPTHLIKTRGQQVTLRCSPKSGHDTVSWYQQALGQGPQFIFQYYEEEERQRGNFPDRFSGHQFPNYSSELNVNALLLGDSALYLCASSFRPGHQPQHFGDGTRLSIL.

The chain is built from TRBV4-2 and TRBJ2-1; D gene unclear. Trimming removed 3 bases from V and 0 bases from J, with 6 bases in between. The V gene's germline CDR1 is LGHNA and CDR2 YNFKEQ. CDR3 length equals 14 residues. The CDR3 DNA follows: TGTGCCAGCAGCCACGCTACCTCCTACAATGAGCAGTTCTTC. It encodes CASSHATSYNEQFF.

The V gene is TRBV28, the J gene TRBJ1-2, with a weak D call TRBD1 (5 bases). The length of the CDR3 is 11 residues. Per germline, CDR1 MDHEN and CDR2 SYDVKM. The V and J ends lost 8 bases and 7 bases respectively, with 11 bases between them. CDR3 sequence: CASQGRSGYTF. In DNA form, the CDR3 reads TGTGCCAGCCAGGGTAGAAGTGGCTACACCTTC.

The gene calls are TRBV28 and TRBJ1-1; D uncertain. CDR1 is MDHEN and CDR2 is SYDVKM in the germline V gene. V was cut by 6 bases and J by 4 bases, with 6 bases left in between. The CDR3 is 11 amino acids. The CDR3 DNA reads TGTGCCAGCAGAACAGCCACTGAAGCTTTCTTT. Its translation: CASRTATEAFF.

This clone was observed once. The genes are TRBV7-2 and TRBJ2-3; D is possibly TRBD1 (5 bases). V lost 5 bases and J lost 11, with 14 bases in between. CDR1 is SGHTA, CDR2 FQGNSA, per germline. The CDR3 has 12 amino acids. CDR3: CASSPTVGEQYF. CDR3 in DNA: TGTGCCAGCAGCCCGACAGTAGGCGAGCAGTATTTT.

V gene TRBV28 combines with J gene TRBJ2-5; 7 bases map to TRBD2. V shed 1 base and J 1 base; nucleotides not matched to a gene: 3. The length of the CDR3 is 15 residues. The germline V gene has CDR1 MDHEN and CDR2 SYDVKM. The CDR3 loop is CASSLLGEGQETQYF. CDR3 bases: TGTGCCAGCAGTTTATTGGGGGAGGGCCAAGAGACCCAGTACTTC.

The chain employs TRBV3-1 (or the pseudogene TRBV3-2) and TRBJ1-1, with 8 bases matching TRBD1. Trimming cost V 4 bases and J 3 bases; bases outside gene matches: 7. The germline CDR1 and CDR2 sequences are LGHDT and YNNKEL (reference sequence). The CDR3 has 15 residues. CDR3 sequence: CASSPRTGWDTEAFF. CDR3 DNA: TGTGCCAGCAGCCCCCGGACAGGGTGGGACACTGAAGCTTTCTTT.

This sequence joins TRBV4-1 and TRBJ2-7, with 9 bases identical to TRBD1. The CDR3 totals 17 residues. V lost 2 bases, J lost 6 bases, and 14 bases stayed unmatched. In germline, CDR1 is MGHRA, CDR2 YSYEKL. Here the CDR3 reads CASSQPTRGQGGSEQYF. The CDR3 DNA is TGCGCCAGCAGCCAACCGACCCGGGGACAGGGTGGAAGCGAGCAGTACTTC.

For the CDR3, the DNA is TGTGCCAGTAGTATAGTCGAGAGGGCATTAGGAGGCTACACCTTC. Translated, it gives CASSIVERALGGYTF. This chain joins TRBV19 and TRBJ1-2; D is uncertain. Germline V gives CDR1 LNHDA, CDR2 SQIVND (reference sequence). CDR3 size: 15 residues. V shed 1 base and J shed 8 bases, with 17 bases lying between them.

The V gene is TRBV9, the J gene TRBJ1-2; the match to TRBD1 covers 7 bases. The CDR3 totals 13 residues. V lost 7 bases to trimming and J lost 4 bases; unmatched junction nucleotides: 7. Germline V gene lookup returns CDR1 SGDLS and CDR2 YYNGEE. The CDR3 sequence is CASDRQGVYGYTF. CDR3 in DNA: TGTGCCAGCGACAGGCAGGGGGTCTATGGCTACACCTTC.

This sequence joins TRBV5-1 and TRBJ1-6; tentatively, D is TRBD1 (6 bases). V lost 2 bases and J 6 bases, leaving 9 bases between the germline ends. The CDR3 spans 14 residues. The germline gives CDR1 SGHRS, CDR2 YFSETQ. DNA of the CDR3: TGCGCCAGCAGCTTCCAGGGGAGTAATTCACCCCTCCACTTT. It is translated as CASSFQGSNSPLHF.

The genes are TRBV2 and TRBJ2-7, with 7 nucleotides matching TRBD1. J was trimmed by 1 base and V by 5 bases; bases with no gene match: 11. The CDR3 extends over 16 amino acids. Germline V gene lookup returns CDR1 SNHLY and CDR2 FYNNEI. The CDR3, as DNA: TGTGCCAGCAGTTTTAGAATGACAGGGCGATCCTACGAGCAGTACTTC. It yields the protein CASSFRMTGRSYEQYF.

Note on this clone: One end of the junction is discordant with germline, which a read error may explain. The gene calls are TRBV6-5 and TRBJ1-1, with D possibly being TRBD1 (5 bases). CDR3 length: 13 amino acids. From germline, CDR1 is MNHEY and CDR2 SVGAGI. CDR3 protein: CASSYSGRAEVFF. In nucleotides, the CDR3 is TGTGCCAGCAGTTACTCAGGCAGGGCTGAAGTTTTCTTT.

The chain couples TRBV10-3 to TRBJ1-3; D may be TRBD1 (6 bases). Trimming pared 5 bases from V and 4 bases from J, leaving 15 bases between. The CDR3 runs 15 residues. The germline CDR1 and CDR2 sequences are ENHRY and SYGVKD. The CDR3 sequence: CAISIRGFEGNTIYF. The CDR3, as DNA: TGTGCCATCAGTATCAGGGGATTCGAAGGAAACACCATATATTTT.

This chain connects TRBV5-1 to TRBJ1-3; weak D call: TRBD1 (5 bases). Per germline, CDR1 SGHRS and CDR2 YFSETQ. Trimming pared 0 bases from V and 8 bases from J, leaving 12 bases between. The CDR3 totals 14 residues. CDR3 residues: CASSLAGMADTIYF. The CDR3 DNA is TGCGCCAGCAGCTTGGCAGGGATGGCGGACACCATATATTTT.

V is TRBV15 and J is TRBJ2-1, with 9 bases aligning to TRBD1. V was clipped by 0 bases and J by 6 bases; unmatched bases: 3. CDR3 size: 15 residues. The germline gives CDR1 LNHNV, CDR2 YYDKDF (reference sequence). As DNA, the CDR3 is TGTGCCACCAGCAGAGACGTGGACAGGGGCAATGAGCAGTTCTTC. It translates to CATSRDVDRGNEQFF.

The rearrangement links TRBV7-9 to TRBJ2-7, with 9 bases identical to TRBD1. The V segment lost 6 bases and the J segment 2 bases; nucleotides outside the gene matches: 8. This CDR3 comprises 15 residues. Germline V lookup: CDR1 SEHNR, CDR2 FQNEAQ (reference sequence). CDR3 in amino acids: CASSRIGTGTYEQYF. The CDR3 region has the DNA TGTGCCAGCAGTCGGATCGGGACAGGGACCTACGAGCAGTACTTC.

This chain connects TRBV30 to TRBJ1-6; D may be TRBD1 (5 bases). Germline V gives CDR1 GTSNPN, CDR2 SVGIG (reference sequence). The V end lost 2 bases, the J end lost 0 bases, and 8 bases lay between the germline ends. The CDR3 totals 15 residues. The CDR3 coding sequence is TGTGCCTGGAGTCAGGGTAGCTCCTATAATTCACCCCTCCACTTT. This translates into CAWSQGSSYNSPLHF.

The chain carries TRBV5-8 and TRBJ2-7, with TRBD1 identical over 9 bases. Germline values: CDR1 SGHTS, CDR2 YDEGEE. The CDR3 is 13 residues long. Trimming took 8 bases from V and 4 from J; bases not matched to a gene: 7. The CDR3 sequence: CASLDRGWYEQYF. CDR3 nucleotides: TGTGCCAGTCTGGACAGGGGCTGGTACGAGCAGTACTTC.

This clone appeared a single time. The chain employs TRBV28 and TRBJ1-5; D is undetermined. V gave up 4 bases and J gave up 0 bases, with 13 bases separating them. The germline V gene has CDR1 MDHEN and CDR2 SYDVKM. The CDR3 sequence is 16 residues long. The CDR3: CASSWVGGYSNQPQHF. CDR3 DNA sequence: TGTGCCAGCAGTTGGGTGGGAGGTTATAGCAATCAGCCCCAGCATTTT.